Presented here are 24 T cell receptor beta chains from one specimen sequenced in a study of molecular identifiers for immune sequencing clone quantification. TCRdb independently ran MiXCR on the PCR reads; one entry per CDR3 protein. The sample has 55,000 to 75,000 distinct CDR3 sequences; 18% are singletons. Sequenced input: naive CD8+ T cells from blood, with Jurkat cell RNA spiked in. Subset denoted: FACS-sorted CD8+CD4-CCR7+CD45RA+ naive T cells. The receptor source for this set is a human donor in good health. Some libraries in this study had Jurkat cell RNA spiked in.

This clonotype was seen repeatedly, ten times or more. The chain joins TRBV2 to TRBJ2-5; TRBD2 matches 11 bases. J gave up 4 bases and V 3 bases, and 7 bases lay outside the gene matches. Germline assignment: CDR1 SNHLY and CDR2 FYNNEI. The CDR3 is made up of 16 amino acids. CDR3 nucleotides: TGTGCCAGCAGTGACCCCGCTCTAGCGGGAGGAGAGACCCAGTACTTC. It yields the protein CASSDPALAGGETQYF. Full variable domain (missing parts from reference TRBV2 and TRBJ2-5): EPEVTQTPSHQVTQMGQEVILRCVPISNHLYFYWYRQILGQKVEFLVSFYNNEISEKSEIFDDQFSVERPDGSNFTLKIRSTKLEDSAMYFCASSDPALAGGETQYFGPGTRLLVL.

The table lists this clonotype with a few counts. This chain's CDR3 is CASNPTGSTGELFF. CDR3 sequence (DNA): TGTGCCAGCAACCCGACAGGGTCCACCGGGGAGCTGTTTTTT. J is TRBJ2-2 and V is TRBV12-3 or TRBV12-4; TRBD1 agrees at 7 bases. V shed 7 bases, J shed 4 bases, and the junction held 6 bases outside the gene matches. The CDR3 contains 14 residues.

This clonotype appeared many times. The V call is TRBV2, the J call TRBJ2-2; 8 nucleotides match TRBD2. CDR3 length: 18 amino acids. The ends lost 2 bases at V and 2 bases at J; junction bases unmatched: 10. The germline V gene encodes CDR1 SNHLY and CDR2 FYNNEI. The CDR3 region has the DNA TGTGCCAGCAGTGAACTGAGCGGGGGACTCTACAACACCGGGGAGCTGTTTTTT. Its protein is CASSELSGGLYNTGELFF.

Many counts were recorded for this clonotype. The rearrangement uses TRBV19 and TRBJ2-7, with D perhaps matching TRBD2 (7 bases). With 4 bases removed from V and 7 bases from J, the gap between germline ends came to 17 bases. This CDR3 has 14 amino acids. Per the germline V gene, CDR1 is LNHDA and CDR2 is SQIVND (reference sequence). This CDR3 is CASSTLGGGAEQYF. The CDR3 region has the DNA TGTGCCAGTAGTACCCTGGGCGGGGGCGCTGAGCAGTACTTC.

Comments on this clonotype: The conserved final phenylalanine or tryptophan is absent from the CDR3, which likely points to a read error. The DNA is omitted, as the CDR3 cannot be located on it reliably, and the CDR3 follows TCRdb's listing. CDR3 region: CASSPTSASTDTRYS. V gene TRBV3-1 combines with J gene TRBJ2-3; TRBD2, the D gene given by the table, was not confirmed from the DNA. The CDR3 contains 15 residues when both ends are counted. CDR1 and CDR2 (germline): LGHDT, YNNKEL (reference sequence).

This clonotype was counted many times. V and J are TRBV7-3 and TRBJ2-1; D is unresolved. The CDR3 consists of 16 residues. In germline, CDR1 is SGHTA, CDR2 FQGTGA. With 2 bases removed from V and 9 bases from J, the gap between germline ends came to 20 bases. The CDR3 region is CASSLFGRHPTGEQFF. In DNA, the CDR3 is TGTGCCAGCAGCTTATTTGGCAGACATCCTACTGGTGAGCAGTTCTTC.

This clonotype was seen at least ten times. The gene calls are TRBV30 and TRBJ2-1; a weak D match, TRBD2 (5 bases). Germline lookup yields CDR1 GTSNPN and CDR2 SVGIG (reference sequence). The V and J ends lost 3 bases and 5 bases respectively, with 14 bases between them. The CDR3 has 14 amino acids. CDR3 sequence reads: CAWSLSGTNNEQFF. The CDR3 region has the DNA TGTGCCTGGAGCCTAAGCGGAACAAACAATGAGCAGTTCTTC.

The table lists this clonotype with a few counts. The rearrangement joins TRBV5-6 to TRBJ2-7; possible D gene TRBD1, 5 bases. This CDR3 is built from 13 residues. V lost 5 bases and J lost 3, with 12 bases in between. Germline CDR1 SGHDT, CDR2 YYEEEE. The CDR3 reads CASRVGLGYEQYF. The CDR3 DNA follows: TGTGCCAGCAGAGTGGGGCTAGGCTACGAGCAGTACTTC. Together with reference TRBV5-6 and TRBJ2-7, the CDR3 gives the full variable domain: DAGVTQSPTHLIKTRGQQVTLRCSPKSGHDTVSWYQQALGQGPQFIFQYYEEEERQRGNFPDRFSGHQFPNYSSELNVNALLLGDSALYLCASRVGLGYEQYFGPGTRLTVT.

This clonotype was seen repeatedly, ten times or more. J is TRBJ2-1 and V is TRBV15, with 11 bases lining up with TRBD2. The CDR3 consists of 18 residues. The ends lost 0 bases at V and 1 base at J; junction bases unmatched: 5. The germline V gene has CDR1 LNHNV and CDR2 YYDKDF (reference sequence). The CDR3 reads CATSRETSGRASYNEQFF. CDR3 nucleotides: TGTGCCACCAGCAGAGAAACTAGCGGGAGAGCATCCTACAATGAGCAGTTCTTC.

The chain links TRBV9 to TRBJ2-5, with 7 bases matching TRBD2. The length of the CDR3 is 17 residues. The V and J ends lost 0 bases and 3 bases, in that order; junction bases with no gene match: 11. The V gene's germline CDR1 is SGDLS and CDR2 YYNGEE. The CDR3 loop is CASSVVGSGPVEETQYF. The CDR3 DNA reads TGTGCCAGCAGCGTAGTTGGTAGCGGGCCTGTCGAAGAGACCCAGTACTTC.

At least ten counts were recorded for this clonotype. The chain joins TRBV16 to TRBJ2-5, with 9 bases fitting TRBD2. Germline CDR1 and CDR2: KGHSY and FQNENV. The V gene end was trimmed by 3 bases and the J gene end by 3 bases; junction bases not matched to a gene: 17. The CDR3 contains 19 residues. The CDR3 nucleotides are TGTGCCAGCAGCCAGCCCCCGTATCGAGCGGGAGGCCCCGAAGAGACCCAGTACTTC. Translating it yields CASSQPPYRAGGPEETQYF.

Many counts were recorded for this clonotype. The V and J genes are TRBV7-9 and TRBJ2-7; unclear D gene. The length of the CDR3 is 21 residues. Germline assignment: CDR1 SEHNR and CDR2 FQNEAQ (reference sequence). Between the trimmed V and J ends, which lost 7 bases and 3 bases, there was a span of 37 bases. CDR3 sequence (DNA): TGTGCCAGCACCCTAAATCCGGCGAACCCCCGGACGGCGAAACACTACTACGAGCAGTACTTC. Translating it yields CASTLNPANPRTAKHYYEQYF.

At least ten counts were recorded for this clonotype. CDR3 loop: CASRTLAGDGANVLTF. The DNA for the CDR3 is TGTGCCAGCAGGACGCTGGCGGGGGACGGGGCCAACGTCCTGACTTTC. This chain connects TRBV27 to TRBJ2-6; TRBD2 matches 7 bases. The CDR3 is made up of 16 amino acids. Trimming took 6 bases from V and 4 from J; bases not matched to a gene: 9. From germline, CDR1 is MNHEY and CDR2 SMNVEV (reference sequence). Full variable domain (rest looked up from reference TRBV27 and TRBJ2-6): EAQVTQNPRYLITVTGKKLTVTCSQNMNHEYMSWYRQDPGLGLRQIYYSMNVEVTDKGDVPEGYKVSRKEKRNFPLILESPSPNQTSLYFCASRTLAGDGANVLTFGAGSRLTVL.

In regard to this clonotype: A read error may explain this, as a much larger clone is one base away. The CDR3 protein is CASSSAQGAFEDTQYF. DNA for the CDR3: TGTGCCAGCAGCTCAGCACAGGGGGCGTTTGAAGATACGCAGTATTTT. The chain recombines TRBV7-8 with TRBJ2-3; TRBD1 matches at 9 bases. The CDR3 is 16 amino acids. CDR1 and CDR2 from the germline V gene are SGHVS and FQNEAQ. With 4 bases clipped from V and 5 bases from J, the junction kept 10 bases outside the gene matches.

With regard to this clonotype: A single base separates this from a much larger clone, so it may be a read error. It is likely a read error, because the conserved phenylalanine at the end of the CDR3 is missing. The V call is TRBV12-3 or TRBV12-4, the J call TRBJ1-4; the match to TRBD1 covers 10 bases. The CDR3 is 15 amino acids. Losses at the gene ends were 5 bases for V and 13 bases for J; bases not matched to a gene: 13. The CDR3 loop is CASSPGTGATGGLFS. Written as DNA, the CDR3 is TGTGCCAGCAGTCCGGGGACAGGGGCTACAGGGGGACTGTTTTCT.

This clonotype has a count of ten or more. CDR3 amino acids: CASSQTGWQPQHF. The DNA of the CDR3 is TGCGCCAGCAGCCAAACAGGGTGGCAGCCCCAGCATTTT. V and J are TRBV4-1 and TRBJ1-5, with D perhaps TRBD1 (6 bases). Germline V gene data show CDR1 as MGHRA and CDR2 as YSYEKL. This CDR3 contains 13 residues. Trimming shortened V by 2 bases and J by 7 bases, and 9 bases separated the two germline ends.

This clonotype turned up a few times. The chain links TRBV7-9 to TRBJ2-5; D is perhaps TRBD2 (7 bases). The germline CDR1 and CDR2 sequences are SEHNR and FQNEAQ (reference sequence). This CDR3 is 17 amino acids long. The V end was cut by 5 bases, the J end by 4 bases, with 23 bases between. DNA of the CDR3: TGTGCCAGCAGCCCCAGTGGGGGGGCGGGGGCTGGAGAGACCCAGTACTTC. It translates to CASSPSGGAGAGETQYF.

This clonotype was detected only a few times. The chain combines TRBV15 with TRBJ2-5, with D maybe TRBD2 (5 bases). The V gene lost 0 bases and the J gene lost 4 bases, with 18 bases spanning the gap. The CDR3 has 17 amino acids. Germline V gene data show CDR1 as LNHNV and CDR2 as YYDKDF (reference sequence). The chain's CDR3 is CATSRDSGELRGETQYF. The CDR3 nucleotides are TGTGCCACCAGCAGAGATAGTGGGGAGCTCCGGGGAGAGACCCAGTACTTC.

This clonotype has at least ten counts. This chain links TRBV29-1 with TRBJ2-3; D is ambiguous. Germline-derived CDR1 and CDR2 are SQVTM and ANQGSEA. CDR3 length: 19 residues. Trimming pared 2 bases from V and 4 bases from J, leaving 28 bases between. The CDR3, as DNA: TGCAGCGTTGAACCTGAGTGGACCACTGGGCTCCTTTGGGCAGATACGCAGTATTTT. Translating gives CSVEPEWTTGLLWADTQYF.

In its sample, this clonotype was seen many times. The chain joins TRBV29-1 to TRBJ1-1; D is unresolved. CDR1 and CDR2 (germline): SQVTM, ANQGSEA. Trimming shortened V by 3 bases and J by 0 bases, and 8 bases separated the two germline ends. The CDR3 runs to 13 residues. CDR3 protein: CSVDRPMNTEAFF. CDR3 nucleotide sequence: TGCAGCGTTGACAGGCCCATGAACACTGAAGCTTTCTTT.

With respect to this clonotype: This may come from a read error, since a much larger clone is one base off. Since the CDR3 does not end with the conserved phenylalanine or tryptophan, this likely comes from a read error. The rearrangement uses TRBV9 and TRBJ2-6; D may be TRBD1 (5 bases). The CDR3 extends over 14 amino acids. With 5 bases removed from V and 2 bases from J, the gap between germline ends came to 8 bases. Germline assignment: CDR1 SGDLS and CDR2 YYNGEE. The DNA for the CDR3 is TGTGCCAGCAGTGGGGCAGCTGGGGCCAACGTCCTGACTTCC. Its translation: CASSGAAGANVLTS.

This clonotype was seen at least ten times. The chain uses TRBV7-9 and TRBJ2-3, with unresolved D. Trimming took off 1 base at V and 4 bases at J, with 12 bases between the two ends. The CDR3 length is 15 residues. Germline V gene sequence: CDR1 SEHNR, CDR2 FQNEAQ (reference sequence). The CDR3 here is CASSLGTGWADTQYF. The DNA of the CDR3 is TGTGCCAGCAGCTTAGGGACGGGCTGGGCAGATACGCAGTATTTT.

This clonotype occurred a few times. This chain joins TRBV12-3 or TRBV12-4 and TRBJ2-3; 14 nucleotides agree with TRBD2. CDR3 size: 18 residues. V dropped 5 bases and J dropped 6; count of bases not matched to a gene: 13. CDR3 DNA sequence: TGTGCCAGCAGTCCAAAGCTGACTAGCGGGAGGGCATTCGATACGCAGTATTTT. This sequence encodes CASSPKLTSGRAFDTQYF.

V gene TRBV7-2 combines with J gene TRBJ2-5, with 7 bases matching TRBD2. The CDR3 totals 16 residues. Germline V CDR1 and CDR2: SGHTA, FQGNSA. The trim removed 1 base at V and 0 bases at J, leaving 5 bases unmatched. The CDR3 reads CASSLVRLADQETQYF. The CDR3 nucleotides are TGTGCCAGCAGCTTAGTGCGGCTAGCGGACCAAGAGACCCAGTACTTC.